Below, one T cell receptor (beta chain) is given with its context. Its antigen remains unidentified. A read error may account for a junction end that differs from germline. CD45RO-negative cells were positively selected for CCR7, leaving out terminally differentiated effector memory CD45RA+ cells. Samples underwent the assay at deep level. The data were produced by immunoSEQ multiplex PCR, yet TCRdb's version contains in-frame clones alone and is incomplete. The sample lists about 2.1 million clones; approximately 94% were seen once. The entry originates in a study of shared clonotypes between healthy human individuals. General study findings and limits: For naive CD4 cells, around 5.1% of clonotypes were shared across a few donors. Though the depth was large, rarefaction showed that sorted-subset sequencing was incomplete. Relative to memory subsets, naive subsets generally showed larger estimated richness.

The germline V gene has CDR1 SGHAT and CDR2 FQNNGV. CDR3 length: 17 amino acids. V usage is TRBV11-2 and J usage is TRBJ1-3; D unresolved. This TCR came from a young man in good health. Some clones in this sample may be carry-over from other donors' samples. Sequencing used naive CD8+ T cells from PBMCs. CDR3 region: CASSLGPGLSSGNTIHF. As DNA, the CDR3 is TGTGCCAGCAGCTTAGGCCCCGGGCTGAGCTCTGGAAACACCATACATTTT.